This TCR beta chain was found in a study of cytomegalovirus exposure and HLA in healthy donors. Study-wide results and caveats: A classifier reportedly called cytomegalovirus status with high sensitivity and specificity. In a later analysis, TCR beta V- and J-gene trimming showed a link to a missense DCLRE1C variant.

As regards this clone: Its antigen is unidentified.

Trimming stripped 4 bases from V and 0 bases from J, with 9 bases between. The CDR3 is 14 residues long. Germline-derived CDR1 and CDR2 are SGHNT and YYREEE (reference sequence). The PCR was carried out with 60 Vbeta primers and 13 Jbeta primers. Assay: immunoSEQ multiplex PCR; the TCRdb copy retains only in-frame clones and omits some. This table holds more than 95,000 clones, 60% to 85% found once. This TCR was sampled from a woman aged 40 to 50 in good health and CMV-seropositive. The chain combines TRBV5-4 with TRBJ2-3; D is possibly TRBD1 (5 bases). Specimen: PBMCs. CDR3 bases: TGTGCCAGCAGCCTTGGACAAAGCACAGATACGCAGTATTTT. Residues: CASSLGQSTDTQYF.